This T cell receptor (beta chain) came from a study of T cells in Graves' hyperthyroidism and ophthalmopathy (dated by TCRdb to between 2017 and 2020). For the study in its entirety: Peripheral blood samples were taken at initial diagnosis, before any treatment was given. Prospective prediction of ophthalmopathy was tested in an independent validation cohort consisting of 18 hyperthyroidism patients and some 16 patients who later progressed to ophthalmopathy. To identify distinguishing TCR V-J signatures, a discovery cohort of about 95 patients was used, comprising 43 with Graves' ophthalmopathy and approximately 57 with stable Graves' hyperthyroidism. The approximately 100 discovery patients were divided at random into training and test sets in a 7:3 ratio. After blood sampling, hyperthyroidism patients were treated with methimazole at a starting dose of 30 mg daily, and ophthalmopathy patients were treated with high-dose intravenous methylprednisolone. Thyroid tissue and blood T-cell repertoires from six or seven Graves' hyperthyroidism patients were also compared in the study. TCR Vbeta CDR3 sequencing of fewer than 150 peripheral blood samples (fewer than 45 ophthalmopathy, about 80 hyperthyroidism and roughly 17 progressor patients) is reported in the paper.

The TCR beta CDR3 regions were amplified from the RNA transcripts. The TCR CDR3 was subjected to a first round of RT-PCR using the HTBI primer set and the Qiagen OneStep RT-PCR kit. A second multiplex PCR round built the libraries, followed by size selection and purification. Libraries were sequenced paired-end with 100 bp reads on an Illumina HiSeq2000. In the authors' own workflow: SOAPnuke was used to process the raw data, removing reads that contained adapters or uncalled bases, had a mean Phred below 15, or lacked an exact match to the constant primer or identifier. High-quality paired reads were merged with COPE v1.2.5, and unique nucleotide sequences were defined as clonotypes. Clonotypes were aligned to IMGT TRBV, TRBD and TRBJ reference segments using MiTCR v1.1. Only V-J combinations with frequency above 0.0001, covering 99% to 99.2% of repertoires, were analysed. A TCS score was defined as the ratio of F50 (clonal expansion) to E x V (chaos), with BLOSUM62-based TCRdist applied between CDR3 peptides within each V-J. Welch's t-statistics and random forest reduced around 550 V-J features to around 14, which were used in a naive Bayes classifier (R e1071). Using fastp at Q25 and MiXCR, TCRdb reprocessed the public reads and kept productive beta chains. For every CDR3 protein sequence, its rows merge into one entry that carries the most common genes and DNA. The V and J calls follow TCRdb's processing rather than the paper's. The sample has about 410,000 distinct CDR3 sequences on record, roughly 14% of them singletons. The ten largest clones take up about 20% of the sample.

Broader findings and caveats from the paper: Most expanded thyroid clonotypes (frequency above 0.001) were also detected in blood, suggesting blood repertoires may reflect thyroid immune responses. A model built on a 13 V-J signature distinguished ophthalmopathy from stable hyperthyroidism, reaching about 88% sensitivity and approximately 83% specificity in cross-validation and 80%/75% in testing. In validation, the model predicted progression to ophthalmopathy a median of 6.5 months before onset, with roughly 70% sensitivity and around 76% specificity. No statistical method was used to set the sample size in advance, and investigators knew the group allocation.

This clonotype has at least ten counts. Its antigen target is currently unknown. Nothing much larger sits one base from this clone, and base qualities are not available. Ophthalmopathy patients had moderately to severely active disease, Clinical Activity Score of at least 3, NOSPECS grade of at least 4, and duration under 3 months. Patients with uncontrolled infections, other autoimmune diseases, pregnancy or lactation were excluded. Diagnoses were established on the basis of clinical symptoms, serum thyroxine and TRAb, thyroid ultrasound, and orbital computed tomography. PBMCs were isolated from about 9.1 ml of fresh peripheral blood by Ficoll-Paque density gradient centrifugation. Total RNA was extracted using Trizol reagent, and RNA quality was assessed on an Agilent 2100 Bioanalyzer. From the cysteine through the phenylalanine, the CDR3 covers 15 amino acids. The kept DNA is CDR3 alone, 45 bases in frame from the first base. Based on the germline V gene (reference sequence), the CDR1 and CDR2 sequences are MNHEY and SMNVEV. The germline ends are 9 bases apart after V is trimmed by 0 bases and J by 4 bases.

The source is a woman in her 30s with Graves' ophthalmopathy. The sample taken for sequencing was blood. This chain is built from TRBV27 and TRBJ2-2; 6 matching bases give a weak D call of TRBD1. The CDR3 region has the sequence CASSLSRRGTGELFF. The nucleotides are TGTGCCAGCAGTTTATCGCGCAGGGGCACCGGGGAGCTGTTTTTT.